This T cell receptor beta chain was found in a study of T cell clonality in common variable immunodeficiency. Study-level findings and limits: Common variable immunodeficiency TCR beta sequences reportedly had fewer deletions and N-nucleotide insertions.

At least ten counts were recorded for this clone. Antigen specificity is unknown. Read data end 3 residues before the CDR3 end; the end is taken from the germline J gene. Germline V gives CDR1 DFQATT, CDR2 SNEGSKA (reference sequence). The CDR3 spans 12 residues. Patients and controls were mostly of Caucasian heritage. Donors gave about 5 to 9 ml heparinized peripheral whole blood. The repertoire was sequenced with immunoSEQ multiplex PCR; TCRdb's copy has only in-frame clones and lacks some. The sample shows more than 45,000 clones, no singletons; the ten largest hold 5% to 6.5%. This sequence was found in a person aged 18 to 75 in good health. Sequencing was performed on peripheral blood mononuclear cells. This chain connects TRBV20-1 to TRBJ1-2, with D perhaps TRBD1 (5 bases). The sequenced part of the CDR3 DNA is TGCAGTGCTAGCGACAGTTGGGAAGGC. Translating gives CSASDSWEG. The whole CDR3 is CSASDSWEGYTF.